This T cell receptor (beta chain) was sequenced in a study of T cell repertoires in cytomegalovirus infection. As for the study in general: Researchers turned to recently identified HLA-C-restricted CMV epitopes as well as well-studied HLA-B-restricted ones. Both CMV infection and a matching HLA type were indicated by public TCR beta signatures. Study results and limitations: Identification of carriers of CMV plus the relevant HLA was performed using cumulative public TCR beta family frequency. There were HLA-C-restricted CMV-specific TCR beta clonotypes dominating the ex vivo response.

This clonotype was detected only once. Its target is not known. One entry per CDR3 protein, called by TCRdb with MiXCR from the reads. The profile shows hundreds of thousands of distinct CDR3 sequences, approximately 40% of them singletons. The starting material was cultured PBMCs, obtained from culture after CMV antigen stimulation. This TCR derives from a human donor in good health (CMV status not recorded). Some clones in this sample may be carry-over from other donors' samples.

The CDR3 loop reads CASSQEHPARGYEQYF. Here the CDR3 DNA reads TGCGCCAGCAGCCAAGAACATCCAGCGCGAGGCTACGAGCAGTACTTC. The chain couples TRBV4-3 to TRBJ2-7; D gene ambiguous. Trimming shortened V by 0 bases and J by 3 bases, and 15 bases separated the two germline ends. Looked up from germline, CDR1 is LGHNA and CDR2 is YSLEER. The CDR3 spans 16 residues.